The 30 T cell receptor beta chains below all came from one sample that was sequenced in a study of long-term antiretroviral therapy in people with HIV. Survey-level resolution applied to immunoSEQ assay v3.0. Assay: immunoSEQ multiplex PCR; the TCRdb copy retains only in-frame clones and omits some. The table has around 20,000 clones, around 80% seen once. Sequencing was performed on unsorted PBMCs, taken 0.6 years after starting antiretroviral therapy. All receptors come from a woman aged 18-29 years with HIV.

This chain connects TRBV27 to TRBJ1-1; tentative D call: TRBD1 (5 bases). The CDR3 covers 13 residues. The V gene lost 10 bases and the J gene lost 1 base, with 13 bases spanning the gap. Germline-derived CDR1 and CDR2 are MNHEY and SMNVEV (reference sequence). The CDR3 DNA is TGTGCCACCATCTCTGGGACGAACACTGAAGCTTTCTTT. Its protein is CATISGTNTEAFF.

The chain carries TRBV5-5 and TRBJ2-5, with D possibly being TRBD1 or TRBD2 (6 bases each). The CDR3 runs to 11 residues. Trimming removed 0 bases at V and 12 bases at J, with 9 bases between. In germline, CDR1 is SGHKS, CDR2 YYEKEE (reference sequence). The CDR3 protein is CASSLEGGKYF. DNA of the CDR3: TGTGCCAGCAGCTTGGAAGGGGGGAAGTACTTC.

The CDR3 DNA reads as TGCAGCGTTGATCGACAGGGAGGCACTGAAGCTTTCTTT. The encoded protein is CSVDRQGGTEAFF. The J gene is TRBJ1-1, the V gene TRBV29-1, with TRBD1 matching over 7 bases. Germline V lookup: CDR1 SQVTM, CDR2 ANQGSEA. V dropped 3 bases and J dropped 4; count of bases not matched to a gene: 5. This CDR3 comprises 13 residues.

The chain recombines TRBV6-6 with TRBJ2-7; D not certain. Germline V lookup: CDR1 MNHNY, CDR2 SVGAGI (reference sequence). This CDR3 contains 12 residues. Between the trimmed V and J ends, which lost 6 bases and 6 bases, there was a span of 12 bases. This CDR3 is CASSPSWGEQYF. The CDR3 DNA follows: TGTGCCAGCAGCCCATCTTGGGGCGAGCAGTACTTC.

The chain is built from TRBV30 and TRBJ2-5, with D perhaps assigned TRBD1 or TRBD2 (6 bases each). The CDR3 sequence is 13 residues long. From germline, CDR1 is GTSNPN and CDR2 SVGIG (reference sequence). Trimming shortened V by 5 bases and J by 5 bases, and 15 bases separated the two germline ends. CDR3 region: CAWARRRGETQYF. In DNA, the CDR3 is TGTGCCTGGGCACGGCGGAGGGGGGAGACCCAGTACTTC.

This clone occurred a few times. The V call is TRBV7-2, the J call TRBJ2-7, with TRBD2 identical over 8 bases. In germline, CDR1 is SGHTA, CDR2 FQGNSA. The V segment lost 5 bases and the J segment 4 bases; nucleotides outside the gene matches: 7. This CDR3 is 14 amino acids long. The CDR3 DNA is TGTGCCAGCAGCCCCGTAGCGGGGCCTTACGAGCAGTACTTC. Translating it yields CASSPVAGPYEQYF.

The chain is built from TRBV5-6 and TRBJ2-5; D possibly corresponds to TRBD1 (6 bases). The V gene lost 4 bases and the J gene lost 5 bases, with 18 bases spanning the gap. Germline loops: CDR1 SGHDT, CDR2 YYEEEE. This CDR3 spans 15 amino acids. Written as DNA, the CDR3 is TGTGCCAGCAGCACCATGCAGGGGCCGGGGGAGACCCAGTACTTC. It codes for CASSTMQGPGETQYF.

The chain uses TRBV29-1 and TRBJ1-1, with no clear D. Deletions cut 2 bases from V and 0 bases from J, with 13 bases between. CDR3 size: 15 residues. Germline CDR1 and CDR2: SQVTM and ANQGSEA. The chain's CDR3 is CSVEPLVGMNTEAFF. The CDR3 DNA reads as TGCAGCGTTGAACCCCTTGTGGGTATGAACACTGAAGCTTTCTTT.

The genes are TRBV19 and TRBJ2-3; 12 bases map to TRBD2. The CDR3 totals 14 residues. Germline V gene sequence: CDR1 LNHDA, CDR2 SQIVND (reference sequence). Trimming at V came to 10 bases and at J to 7 bases, leaving 9 bases not matched to a gene. CDR3 DNA sequence: TGTGCCACCCTAGCGGGGGGGATTACGAATACGCAGTATTTT. Its translation: CATLAGGITNTQYF.

The rearrangement joins TRBV11-2 to TRBJ2-1; 11 bases are shared with TRBD2. The CDR3 runs 16 residues. Germline V gene lookup returns CDR1 SGHAT and CDR2 FQNNGV. V lost 4 bases, J lost 3 bases, and 5 bases stayed unmatched. CDR3 sequence: CASSSTSGGFYNEQFF. The CDR3 DNA is TGTGCCAGCAGCTCCACTAGCGGGGGTTTCTACAATGAGCAGTTCTTC.

This clone has a handful of counts. This sequence joins TRBV7-6 and TRBJ2-2; the D is unclear. The length of the CDR3 is 12 residues. The V gene's germline CDR1 is SGHVS and CDR2 FNYEAQ. V shed 5 bases and J shed 5 bases, with 6 bases lying between them. CDR3 in DNA: TGTGCCAGCAGCCCTACTACCGGGGAGCTGTTTTTT. The encoded protein is CASSPTTGELFF.

The chain has TRBV9 and TRBJ1-2; D perhaps matches TRBD1 (5 bases). V lost 0 bases, J lost 4 bases, and 7 bases lay in between. From germline, CDR1 is SGDLS and CDR2 YYNGEE. The CDR3 length is 13 residues. CDR3 region: CASSVGDSYGYTF. The CDR3 DNA follows: TGTGCCAGCAGCGTAGGAGACAGCTATGGCTACACCTTC.

The genes are TRBV9 and TRBJ2-5; D possibly corresponds to TRBD1 (5 bases). This CDR3 comprises 15 residues. V was trimmed by 4 bases and J by 5 bases, leaving 18 bases between them. From germline, CDR1 is SGDLS and CDR2 YYNGEE. The CDR3 nucleotides are TGTGCCAGCAGCACAAGTCCAGGGCCCGGCGAGACCCAGTACTTC. Translated: CASSTSPGPGETQYF.

The chain has TRBV28 and TRBJ2-2; D is tentatively TRBD1 or TRBD2 (5 bases each). This CDR3 is built from 13 residues. CDR1 MDHEN and CDR2 SYDVKM come from the germline V gene. The V gene lost 5 bases and the J gene lost 4 bases, with 8 bases spanning the gap. CDR3 sequence (DNA): TGTGCCAGCAGTCAGAGGGGCACCGGGGAGCTGTTTTTT. Translation gives CASSQRGTGELFF.

This rearrangement joins TRBV9 to TRBJ2-5; D unclear. The V and J ends lost 4 bases and 1 base respectively, with 11 bases between them. The CDR3 is made up of 14 amino acids. The germline V gene encodes CDR1 SGDLS and CDR2 YYNGEE. CDR3 sequence (DNA): TGTGCCAGCAGCCCCTCCCCGCGCCAAGAGACCCAGTACTTC. It encodes CASSPSPRQETQYF.

J is TRBJ2-7 and V is TRBV19; tentatively, D is TRBD1 or TRBD2 (5 bases each). Between the trimmed V and J ends, which lost 3 bases and 5 bases, there was a span of 14 bases. Germline-derived CDR1 and CDR2 are LNHDA and SQIVND (reference sequence). There are 14 residues in the CDR3. CDR3 protein: CASSIGDGLDEQYF. For the CDR3, the DNA is TGTGCCAGTAGTATTGGGGACGGCTTAGACGAGCAGTACTTC.

CDR3 DNA: TGCGCCAGCAGCCAAGCACCACGACAGGGTGTCTACACCTTC. This codes for CASSQAPRQGVYTF. V usage is TRBV4-3 and J usage is TRBJ1-2; 7 bases align to TRBD1. The J segment lost 10 bases and the V segment lost 1 base, leaving 9 bases of the junction unmatched. Looked up from germline, CDR1 is LGHNA and CDR2 is YSLEER. The CDR3 extends over 14 amino acids.

This clone was seen a few times. The chain joins TRBV7-9 to TRBJ1-1, with D possibly TRBD1 on 5 matching bases. The length of the CDR3 is 14 residues. Between the trimmed V and J ends, which lost 3 bases and 1 base, there was a span of 9 bases. Germline CDR1 reads SEHNR; CDR2 reads FQNEAQ (reference sequence). CDR3 in DNA: TGTGCCAGCAGCTTGCCCAGGGAGAACACTGAAGCTTTCTTT. Encoded protein: CASSLPRENTEAFF.

On this clone itself: At one of its ends the junction is not consistent with the germline gene, which may arise from a read error. The genes are TRBV20-1 and TRBJ1-1, with a weak D call TRBD1 (5 bases). CDR1 and CDR2 from the germline V gene are DFQATT and SNEGSKA (reference sequence). The CDR3 sequence is 10 residues long. CDR3 bases: TGCAGTGCCATCGGGAGGGACCGAGTATTT. Residues: CSAIGRDRVF.

This clone turned up a few times. The V gene is TRBV28, the J gene TRBJ2-7, with D tentatively TRBD1 (6 bases). Germline values: CDR1 MDHEN, CDR2 SYDVKM. This CDR3 contains 12 residues. Between the trimmed V and J ends, which lost 8 bases and 4 bases, there was a span of 12 bases. CDR3 region: CASCTGIYEQYF. In DNA form, the CDR3 reads TGTGCCAGCTGTACAGGGATTTACGAGCAGTACTTC.

In its sample, this clone is medium-sized. V usage is TRBV6-6 and J usage is TRBJ1-1; TRBD1 is a possible D gene (6 bases). This CDR3 spans 14 amino acids. Germline V gene data show CDR1 as MNHNY and CDR2 as SVGAGI (reference sequence). V was pared by 2 bases and J by 1 base, with 8 bases between. CDR3 DNA: TGTGCCAGCAGTTACGGAGGGGGGAACACTGAAGCTTTCTTT. This gives the protein CASSYGGGNTEAFF.

V is TRBV14 and J is TRBJ2-2; a weak D match, TRBD1 (5 bases). V shed 1 base and J shed 4 bases, with 16 bases lying between them. The CDR3 length is 17 residues. Looked up from germline, CDR1 is SGHDN and CDR2 is FVKESK. The CDR3 protein is CASSQGSWQGGTGELFF. The CDR3 DNA follows: TGTGCCAGCAGCCAAGGCAGCTGGCAGGGTGGCACCGGGGAGCTGTTTTTT.

The chain has TRBV28 and TRBJ2-4; D unclear. Trimming removed 5 bases at V and 5 bases at J, with 10 bases between. The germline V gene encodes CDR1 MDHEN and CDR2 SYDVKM. CDR3 size: 13 residues. The DNA of the CDR3 is TGTGCCAGCAGTATACGACCTCAAAACATTCAGTACTTC. Translation: CASSIRPQNIQYF.

The chain carries TRBV11-3 and TRBJ1-1; D not certain. The V gene's germline CDR1 is SGHNT and CDR2 YENEEA. Trimming cost V 2 bases and J 5 bases, with 9 bases left between them. The CDR3 sequence is 13 residues long. The CDR3 reads CASSLWAGTEAFF. CDR3 nucleotides: TGTGCCAGCAGCTTATGGGCTGGGACTGAAGCTTTCTTT.

The table lists this clone with a few counts. The chain joins TRBV29-1 to TRBJ1-4; weak D call: TRBD1 (5 bases). The CDR3 sequence is 16 residues long. Trimming left V 0 bases short and J 0 bases short, with 11 bases between. Germline CDR1 SQVTM, CDR2 ANQGSEA. In DNA form, the CDR3 reads TGCAGCGTTGAAGATGGGGACTTTGCAACTAATGAAAAACTGTTTTTT. Translated: CSVEDGDFATNEKLFF.

Here the CDR3 reads CASSLIPGHQNSYGYTF. The DNA for the CDR3 is TGTGCCAGCAGTTTGATTCCGGGACACCAAAACTCCTATGGCTACACCTTC. The J gene is TRBJ1-2, the V gene TRBV27; possibly TRBD1 for D (6 bases). The CDR3 is 17 residues long. V was trimmed by 3 bases and J by 4 bases, leaving 21 bases between them. Germline V gene sequence: CDR1 MNHEY, CDR2 SMNVEV (reference sequence).

The V and J genes are TRBV29-1 and TRBJ1-2, with a tentative D call TRBD1 (5 bases). The CDR3 runs to 13 residues. The germline V and J ends were trimmed by 1 base and 3 bases, with 9 bases remaining between them. Looked up from germline, CDR1 is SQVTM and CDR2 is ANQGSEA. The CDR3 sequence: CSVEGGADYGYTF. The CDR3 coding sequence is TGCAGCGTTGAAGGGGGCGCGGACTATGGCTACACCTTC.

This clone showed up just once. This rearrangement joins TRBV19 to TRBJ2-5, with 8 bases aligning to TRBD1. V lost 3 bases and J lost 5; bases outside the gene matches: 11. Germline V gives CDR1 LNHDA, CDR2 SQIVND (reference sequence). The CDR3 sequence is 16 residues long. DNA for the CDR3: TGTGCCAGTAGTATTTCGCGACAGGGGTTTGGGGAGACCCAGTACTTC. Protein sequence: CASSISRQGFGETQYF.

Only one count was recorded for this clone. This chain connects TRBV5-6 to TRBJ1-5; 9 bases match TRBD1. The CDR3 has 13 residues. The germline gives CDR1 SGHDT, CDR2 YYEEEE. J lost 11 bases, V lost 3 bases, and 6 bases had no gene match. The CDR3 is CASSSTGGIAQHF. In DNA, the CDR3 is TGTGCCAGCAGCTCGACAGGGGGTATTGCCCAGCATTTT.

This sequence joins TRBV6-5 and TRBJ2-3, with a weak D call TRBD1 (6 bases). V gave up 7 bases and J gave up 0 bases, with 14 bases separating them. Germline CDR1 MNHEY, CDR2 SVGAGI. The CDR3 extends over 15 amino acids. The DNA for the CDR3 is TGTGCCAGCAAATCAGGGGACCCTAGCACAGATACGCAGTATTTT. Translation: CASKSGDPSTDTQYF.